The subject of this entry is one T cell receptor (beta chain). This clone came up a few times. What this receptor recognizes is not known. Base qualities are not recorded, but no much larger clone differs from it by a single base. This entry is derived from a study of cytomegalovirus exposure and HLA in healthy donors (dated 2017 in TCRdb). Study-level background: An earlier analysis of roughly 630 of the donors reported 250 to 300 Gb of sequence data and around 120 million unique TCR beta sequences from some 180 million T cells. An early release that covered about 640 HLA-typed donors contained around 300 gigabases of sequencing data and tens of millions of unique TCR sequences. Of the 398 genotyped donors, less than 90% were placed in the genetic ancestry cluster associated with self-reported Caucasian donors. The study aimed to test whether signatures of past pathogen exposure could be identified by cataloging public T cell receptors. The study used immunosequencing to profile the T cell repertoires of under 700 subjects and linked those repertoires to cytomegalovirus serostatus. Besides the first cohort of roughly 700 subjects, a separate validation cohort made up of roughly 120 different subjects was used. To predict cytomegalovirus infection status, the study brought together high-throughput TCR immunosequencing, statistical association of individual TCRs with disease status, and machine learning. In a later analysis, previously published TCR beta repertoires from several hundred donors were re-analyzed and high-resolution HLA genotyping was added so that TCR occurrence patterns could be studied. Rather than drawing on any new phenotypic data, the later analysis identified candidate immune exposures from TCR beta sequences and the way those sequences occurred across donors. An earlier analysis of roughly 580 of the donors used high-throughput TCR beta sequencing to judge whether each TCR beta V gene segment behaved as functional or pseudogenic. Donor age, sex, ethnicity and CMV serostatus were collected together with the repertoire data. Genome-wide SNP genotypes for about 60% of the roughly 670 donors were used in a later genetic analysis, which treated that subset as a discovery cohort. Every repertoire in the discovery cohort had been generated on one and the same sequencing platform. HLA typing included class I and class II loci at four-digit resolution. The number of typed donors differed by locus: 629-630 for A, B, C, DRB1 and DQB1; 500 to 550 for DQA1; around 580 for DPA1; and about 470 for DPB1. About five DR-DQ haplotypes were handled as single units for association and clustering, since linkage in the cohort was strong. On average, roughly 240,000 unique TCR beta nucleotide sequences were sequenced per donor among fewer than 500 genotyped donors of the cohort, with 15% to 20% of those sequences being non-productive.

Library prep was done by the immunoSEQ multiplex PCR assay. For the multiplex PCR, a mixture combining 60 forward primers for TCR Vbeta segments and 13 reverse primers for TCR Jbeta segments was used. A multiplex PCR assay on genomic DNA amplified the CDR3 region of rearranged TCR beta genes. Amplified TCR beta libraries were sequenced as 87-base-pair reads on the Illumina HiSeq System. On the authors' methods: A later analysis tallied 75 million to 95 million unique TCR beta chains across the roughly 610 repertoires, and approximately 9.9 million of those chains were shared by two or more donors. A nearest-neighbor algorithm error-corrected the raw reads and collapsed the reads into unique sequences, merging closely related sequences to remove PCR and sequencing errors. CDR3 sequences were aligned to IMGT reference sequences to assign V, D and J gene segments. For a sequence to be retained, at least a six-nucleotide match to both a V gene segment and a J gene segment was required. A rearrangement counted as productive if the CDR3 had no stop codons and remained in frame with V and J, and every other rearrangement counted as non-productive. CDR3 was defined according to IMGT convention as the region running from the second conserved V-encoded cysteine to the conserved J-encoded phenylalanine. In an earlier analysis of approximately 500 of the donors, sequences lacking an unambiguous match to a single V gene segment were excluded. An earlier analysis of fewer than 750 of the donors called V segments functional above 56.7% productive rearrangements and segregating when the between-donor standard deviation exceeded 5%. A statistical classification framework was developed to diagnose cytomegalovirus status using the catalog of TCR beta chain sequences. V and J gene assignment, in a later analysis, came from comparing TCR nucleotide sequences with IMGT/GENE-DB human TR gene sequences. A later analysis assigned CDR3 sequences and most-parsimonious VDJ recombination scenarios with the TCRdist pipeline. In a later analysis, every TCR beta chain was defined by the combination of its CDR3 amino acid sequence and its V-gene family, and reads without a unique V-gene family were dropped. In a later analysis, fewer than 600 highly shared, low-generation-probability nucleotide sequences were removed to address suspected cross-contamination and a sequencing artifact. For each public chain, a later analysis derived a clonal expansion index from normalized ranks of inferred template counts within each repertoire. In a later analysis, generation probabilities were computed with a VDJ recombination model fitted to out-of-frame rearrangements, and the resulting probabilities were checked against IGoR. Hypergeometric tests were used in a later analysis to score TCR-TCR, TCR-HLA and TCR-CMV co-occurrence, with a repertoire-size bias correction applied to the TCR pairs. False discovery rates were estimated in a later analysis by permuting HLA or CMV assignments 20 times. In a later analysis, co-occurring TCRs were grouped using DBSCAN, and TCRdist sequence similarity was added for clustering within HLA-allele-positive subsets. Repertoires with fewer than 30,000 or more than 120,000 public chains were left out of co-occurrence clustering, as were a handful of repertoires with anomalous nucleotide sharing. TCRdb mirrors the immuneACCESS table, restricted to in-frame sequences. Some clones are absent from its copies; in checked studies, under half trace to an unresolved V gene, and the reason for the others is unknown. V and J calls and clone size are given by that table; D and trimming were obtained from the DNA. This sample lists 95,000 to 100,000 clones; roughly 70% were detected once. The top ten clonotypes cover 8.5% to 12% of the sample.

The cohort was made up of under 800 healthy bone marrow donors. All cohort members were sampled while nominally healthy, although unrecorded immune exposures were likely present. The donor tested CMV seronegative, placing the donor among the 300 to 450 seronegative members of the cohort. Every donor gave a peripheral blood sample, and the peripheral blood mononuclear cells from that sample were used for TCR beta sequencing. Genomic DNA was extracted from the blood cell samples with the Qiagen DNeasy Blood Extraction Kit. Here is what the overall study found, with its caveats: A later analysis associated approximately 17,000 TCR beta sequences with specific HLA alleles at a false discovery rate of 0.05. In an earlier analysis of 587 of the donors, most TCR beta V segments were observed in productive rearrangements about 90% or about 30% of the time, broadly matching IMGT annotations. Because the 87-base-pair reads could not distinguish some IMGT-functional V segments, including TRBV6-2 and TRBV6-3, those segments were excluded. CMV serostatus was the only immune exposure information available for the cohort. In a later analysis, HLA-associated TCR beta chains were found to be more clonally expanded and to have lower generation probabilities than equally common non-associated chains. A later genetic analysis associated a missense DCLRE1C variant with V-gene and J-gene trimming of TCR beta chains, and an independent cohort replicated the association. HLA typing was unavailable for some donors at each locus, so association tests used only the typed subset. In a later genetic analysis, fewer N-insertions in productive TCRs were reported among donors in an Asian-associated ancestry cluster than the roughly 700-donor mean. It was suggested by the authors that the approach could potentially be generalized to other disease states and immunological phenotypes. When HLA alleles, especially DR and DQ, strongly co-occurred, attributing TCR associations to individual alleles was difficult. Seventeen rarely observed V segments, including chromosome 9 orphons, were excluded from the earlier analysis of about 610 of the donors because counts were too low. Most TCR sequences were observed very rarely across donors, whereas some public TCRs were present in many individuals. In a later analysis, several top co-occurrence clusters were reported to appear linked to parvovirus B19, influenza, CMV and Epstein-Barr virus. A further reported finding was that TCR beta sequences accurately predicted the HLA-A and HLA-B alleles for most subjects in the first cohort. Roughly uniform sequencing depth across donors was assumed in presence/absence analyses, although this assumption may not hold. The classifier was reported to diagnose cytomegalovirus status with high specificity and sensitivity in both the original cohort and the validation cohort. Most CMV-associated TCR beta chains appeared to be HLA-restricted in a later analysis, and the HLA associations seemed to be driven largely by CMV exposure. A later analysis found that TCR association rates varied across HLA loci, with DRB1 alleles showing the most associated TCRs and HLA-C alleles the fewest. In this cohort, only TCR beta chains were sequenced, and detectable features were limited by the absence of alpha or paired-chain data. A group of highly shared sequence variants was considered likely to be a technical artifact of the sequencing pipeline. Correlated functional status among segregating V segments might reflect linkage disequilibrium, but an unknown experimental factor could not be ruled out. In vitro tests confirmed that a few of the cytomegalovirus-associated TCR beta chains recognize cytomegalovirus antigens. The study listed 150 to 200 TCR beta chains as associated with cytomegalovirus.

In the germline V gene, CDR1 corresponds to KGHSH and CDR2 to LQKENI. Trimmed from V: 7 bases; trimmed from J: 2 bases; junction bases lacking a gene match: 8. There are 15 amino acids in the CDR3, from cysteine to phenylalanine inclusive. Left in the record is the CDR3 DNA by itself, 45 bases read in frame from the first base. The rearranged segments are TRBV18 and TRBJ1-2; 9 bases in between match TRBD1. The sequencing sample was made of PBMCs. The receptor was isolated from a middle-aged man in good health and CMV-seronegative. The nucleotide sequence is TGTGCCAGCTTTCTGGGACAGGGAGGGAACTATGGCTACACCTTC. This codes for CASFLGQGGNYGYTF.